The clone carrying this T cell receptor beta chain has only a few counts. Its antigen is as yet unknown. Methods described previously, with TCR primers listed, were used for bulk TCR libraries. One entry per CDR3 protein results from TCRdb running MiXCR on the PCR reads. The sample includes over 85,000 distinct CDR3 sequences, under 25% seen only once; the top ten take 1.1%. This sample is drawn from a study of molecular identifiers for immune sequencing clone quantification. A CD8+CD4-CCR7+CD45RA+ gate was used to sort naive CD8 T cells. Study-wide findings and caveats: Clones above 20 RNA copies contained over 97% of effector molecules and under 1% of naive molecules.

Material for sequencing was naive CD8+ T cells from blood, with Jurkat cell RNA spiked in. Indicated subset: FACS-sorted CD8+CD4-CCR7+CD45RA+ naive T cells. This clonotype was obtained from a human donor in good health. Some libraries in this study had Jurkat cell RNA spiked in.

Here the CDR3 reads CASSLEGLAGGSYNEQFF. CDR3 DNA: TGTGCCAGCAGCTTAGAAGGACTAGCGGGAGGATCCTACAATGAGCAGTTCTTC. The J gene is TRBJ2-1, the V gene TRBV7-2, with TRBD2 matching over 14 bases. This CDR3 has 18 residues. V lost 1 base to trimming and J lost 1 base; unmatched junction nucleotides: 3. CDR1 and CDR2 from the germline V gene are SGHTA and FQGNSA.